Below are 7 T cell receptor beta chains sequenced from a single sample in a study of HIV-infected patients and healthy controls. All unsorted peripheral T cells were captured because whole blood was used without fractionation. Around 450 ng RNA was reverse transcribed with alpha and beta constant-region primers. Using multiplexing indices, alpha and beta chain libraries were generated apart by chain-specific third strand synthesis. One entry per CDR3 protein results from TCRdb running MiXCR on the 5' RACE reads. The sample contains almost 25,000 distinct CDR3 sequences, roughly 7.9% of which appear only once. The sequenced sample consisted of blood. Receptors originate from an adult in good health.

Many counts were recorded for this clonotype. The DNA of the CDR3 is TGCGCCAGCAGTGGAGGGGGGTATACAGATACGCAGTATTTT. Translation gives CASSGGGYTDTQYF. V gene TRBV10-2 combines with J gene TRBJ2-3; D possibly uses TRBD1 or TRBD2 (6 bases each). This CDR3 is 14 amino acids long. Looked up from germline, CDR1 is WSHSY and CDR2 is SAAADI. The V end lost 4 bases, the J end lost 3 bases, and 11 bases lay between the germline ends.

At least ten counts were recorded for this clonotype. The CDR3 coding sequence is TGTGCCAGCAGTTTGCCCGGAAGCTCCTACAATGAGCAGTTCTTC. Amino acid sequence: CASSLPGSSYNEQFF. This chain uses TRBV28 with TRBJ2-1; D not certain. Between the trimmed V and J ends, which lost 3 bases and 0 bases, there was a span of 9 bases. CDR3 size: 15 residues. Germline CDR1 MDHEN, CDR2 SYDVKM.

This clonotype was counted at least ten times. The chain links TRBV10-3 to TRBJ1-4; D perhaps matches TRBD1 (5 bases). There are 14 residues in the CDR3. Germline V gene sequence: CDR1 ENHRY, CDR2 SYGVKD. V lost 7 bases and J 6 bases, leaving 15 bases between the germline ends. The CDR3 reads CAITKEGTHEKLFF. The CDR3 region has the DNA TGTGCCATCACCAAGGAGGGGACCCATGAAAAACTGTTTTTT.

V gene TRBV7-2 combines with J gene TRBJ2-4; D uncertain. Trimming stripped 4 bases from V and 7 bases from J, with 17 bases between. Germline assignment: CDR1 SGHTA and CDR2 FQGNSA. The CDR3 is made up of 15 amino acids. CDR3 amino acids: CASSSDSGSVNIQYF. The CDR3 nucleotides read TGTGCCAGCAGCTCTGACTCTGGATCCGTGAACATTCAGTACTTC.

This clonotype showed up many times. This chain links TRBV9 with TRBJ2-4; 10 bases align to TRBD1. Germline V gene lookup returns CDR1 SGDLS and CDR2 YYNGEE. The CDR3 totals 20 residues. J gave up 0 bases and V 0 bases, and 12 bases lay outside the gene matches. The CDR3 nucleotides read TGTGCCAGCAGCGTAGAATCGGGACAGGGGTCCCAATTAGCCAAAAACATTCAGTACTTC. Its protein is CASSVESGQGSQLAKNIQYF.

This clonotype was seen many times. CDR3 in DNA: TGTGCCAGCAGCTTAACGACTAGCGGGGCCCAAGAGACCCAGTACTTC. Translation: CASSLTTSGAQETQYF. The chain couples TRBV7-3 to TRBJ2-5; 11 bases align to TRBD2. The length of the CDR3 is 16 residues. Germline CDR1 is SGHTA and CDR2 is FQGTGA. The V segment lost 0 bases and the J segment 1 base; nucleotides outside the gene matches: 1.

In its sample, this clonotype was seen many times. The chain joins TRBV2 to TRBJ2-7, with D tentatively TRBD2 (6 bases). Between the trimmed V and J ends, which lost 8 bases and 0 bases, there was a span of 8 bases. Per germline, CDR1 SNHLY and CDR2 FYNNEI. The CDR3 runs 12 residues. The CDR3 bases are TGTGCCAGCGGAGGGAGCTCCTACGAGCAGTACTTC. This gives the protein CASGGSSYEQYF.